The T cell receptor (beta chain) described here comes from a study of blood T cell repertoires in COVID-19. Whole-study context: COVID-19 samples, acute and convalescent, were from the United States, Italy and Spain.

Sequencing was performed with immunoSEQ multiplex PCR; in TCRdb, only in-frame clones are kept and a portion is missing. Of roughly 99,000 clones listed, 70% to 90% are singletons. Per germline, CDR1 LNHNV and CDR2 YYDKDF (reference sequence). The trim removed 2 bases at V and 2 bases at J, leaving 4 bases unmatched. The length of the CDR3 is 15 residues. The clonotype comes from a man in his forties or fifties with active or convalescent COVID-19. The rearrangement joins TRBV15 to TRBJ2-7, with 9 bases lining up with TRBD2. Sequences were obtained from peripheral blood. The CDR3 reads CATSRLAGSAYEQYF. The DNA of the CDR3 is TGTGCCACCAGCAGACTAGCGGGGAGCGCCTACGAGCAGTACTTC.